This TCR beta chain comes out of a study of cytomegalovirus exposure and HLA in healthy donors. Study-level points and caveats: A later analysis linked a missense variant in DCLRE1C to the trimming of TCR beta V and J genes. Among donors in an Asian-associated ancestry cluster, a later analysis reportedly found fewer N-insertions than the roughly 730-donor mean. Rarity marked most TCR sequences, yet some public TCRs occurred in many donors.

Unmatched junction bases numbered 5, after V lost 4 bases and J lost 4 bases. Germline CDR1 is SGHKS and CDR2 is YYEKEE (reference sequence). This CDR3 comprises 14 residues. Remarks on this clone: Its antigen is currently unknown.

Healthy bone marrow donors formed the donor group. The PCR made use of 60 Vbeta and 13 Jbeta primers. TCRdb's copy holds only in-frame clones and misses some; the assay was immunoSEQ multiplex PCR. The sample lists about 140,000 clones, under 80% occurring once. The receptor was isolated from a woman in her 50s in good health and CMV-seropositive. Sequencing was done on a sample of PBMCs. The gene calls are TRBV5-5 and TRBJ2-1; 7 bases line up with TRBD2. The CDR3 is CASSENGGYNEQFF. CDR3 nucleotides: TGTGCCAGCAGCGAAAACGGGGGGTACAATGAGCAGTTCTTC.